A single sample is the source of the 16 T cell receptor beta chains below, sequenced in a study of monozygotic twins with inflammatory bowel disease. With the 5' RACE reads reprocessed, TCRdb shows one record per CDR3 protein and no DNA. The sample shows more than 300,000 distinct CDR3 sequences, and about 2.5% sits with its ten largest clones. The sequenced sample was blood. The receptor source for this set is a human donor with ulcerative colitis or Crohn's disease, or a healthy co-twin of an affected twin (not recorded which).

CDR3 region: CSAADWGGTNYNEQFF. V is TRBV20-1 and J is TRBJ2-1; as DNA is missing, the TRBD1 call by TCRdb cannot be tested. This CDR3 comprises 16 residues. From germline, CDR1 is DFQATT and CDR2 SNEGSKA (reference sequence).

The genes are TRBV2 and TRBJ2-4; absent DNA, TCRdb's TRBD1 call cannot be checked. CDR3 length equals 17 residues. The germline V gene has CDR1 SNHLY and CDR2 FYNNEI. This CDR3 reads CASSDLGQPFAKNIQYF.

CDR3 region: CASSGTGKNPGELFF. The V and J genes are TRBV6-1 and TRBJ2-2; TCRdb reports TRBD1, a call that lacks DNA to check it against. This CDR3 is 15 amino acids long. The germline V gene encodes CDR1 MNHNS and CDR2 SASEGT.

This sequence joins TRBV12-3 or TRBV12-4 and TRBJ2-1. This CDR3 has 14 residues. The CDR3 spells CASSLRSSYNEQFF.

This chain connects TRBV5-6 to TRBJ2-5; TCRdb indicates TRBD2, and absent DNA this call remains unverified. Germline V gene data show CDR1 as SGHDT and CDR2 as YYEEEE. The CDR3 is 15 residues long. The CDR3 spells CASSLYLAGWETQYF.

The V call is TRBV12-3 or TRBV12-4, the J call TRBJ1-4; as DNA is missing, the TRBD1 call by TCRdb cannot be tested. The length of the CDR3 is 14 residues. The CDR3 region is CASSARGQGEKLFF.

The chain uses TRBV30 and TRBJ2-3. Per the germline V gene, CDR1 is GTSNPN and CDR2 is SVGIG (reference sequence). The CDR3 runs to 11 residues. The chain's CDR3 is CAWSIADTQYF.

This chain uses TRBV7-6 with TRBJ1-1; without DNA, the TCRdb call of TRBD1 cannot be checked. Germline V CDR1 and CDR2: SGHVS, FNYEAQ. The CDR3 spans 14 residues. CDR3: CASSAQGIGTEAFF.

V and J are TRBV12-3 or TRBV12-4 and TRBJ2-5; the TCRdb D gene call, TRBD2, has no DNA to confirm it. The CDR3 covers 17 residues. The CDR3 sequence: CASSPPGLAGHQETQYF.

The chain employs TRBV15 and TRBJ2-1; TCRdb returns TRBD1, unconfirmable since there is no DNA. The CDR3 spans 13 residues. CDR1 and CDR2 from the germline V gene are LNHNV and YYDKDF (reference sequence). The CDR3 spells CATSRGGLNEQFF. Filled out from reference TRBV15 and TRBJ2-1, the complete variable domain reads DAMVIQNPRYQVTQFGKPVTLSCSQTLNHNVMYWYQQKSSQAPKLLFHYYDKDFNNEADTPDNFQSRRPNTSFCFLDIRSPGLGDTAMYLCATSRGGLNEQFFGPGTRLTVL.

The chain uses TRBV20-1 and TRBJ2-1; TCRdb's D call of TRBD1 is untestable without DNA. The CDR3 has 13 amino acids. Germline CDR1 and CDR2: DFQATT and SNEGSKA (reference sequence). CDR3 amino acids: CSARGGVYNEQFF.

The V gene is TRBV7-2, the J gene TRBJ2-3. The CDR3 sequence is 15 residues long. Germline V gives CDR1 SGHTA, CDR2 FQGNSA. CDR3 region: CASSFLGTSTDTQYF.

The chain carries TRBV7-7 and TRBJ1-1. This CDR3 contains 17 residues. Germline lookup yields CDR1 SSHAT and CDR2 FNYEAQ (reference sequence). The chain's CDR3 is CASSPNLGSLDRTEAFF.

V is TRBV6-6 and J is TRBJ2-7; TCRdb calls TRBD2, which cannot be checked without DNA. Germline V gives CDR1 MNHNY, CDR2 SVGAGI (reference sequence). The length of the CDR3 is 14 residues. The CDR3: CASSYSRTSNEQYF.

This chain uses TRBV7-9 with TRBJ1-2. CDR1 and CDR2 (germline): SEHNR, FQNEAQ (reference sequence). The CDR3 is made up of 13 amino acids. This chain's CDR3 is CASSLRNAYGYTF. Supplemented by reference TRBV7-9 and TRBJ1-2, the full variable domain reads DTGVSQNPRHKITKRGQNVTFRCDPISEHNRLYWYRQTLGQGPEFLTYFQNEAQLEKSRLLSDRFSAERPKGSFSTLEIQRTEQGDSAMYLCASSLRNAYGYTFGSGTRLTVV.

This chain links TRBV12-3 or TRBV12-4 with TRBJ2-5; TCRdb returns TRBD2, unconfirmable since there is no DNA. This CDR3 region has 14 residues. This chain's CDR3 is CASSFTSGGETQYF.